The rows below give T cell receptor beta chains drawn from one sample of a study of OX40 agonist ivuxolimab in advanced cancers. TCRdb's table, derived via immunoSEQ multiplex PCR, lists solely in-frame clones and lacks some. Of 75,000 to 80,000 clones in the sample, approximately 84% are singletons; the top ten hold around 7.2%. This specimen was CD4+ or CD8+ T cells sorted from blood, taken in a trial of the OX40 agonist ivuxolimab. These TCRs come from an adult with an advanced solid tumor such as melanoma, head and neck, liver or kidney cancer. Both conserved end residues are part of each CDR3. D genes are given only for firm matches. Expanded clones are given a class, and other clones once, few, many or no size at all.

j_call clone_size v_call cdr3_length d_call cdr3_nt cdr3_aa
TRBJ2-1 - TRBV5-1 12 - TGCGCCAGCAGCCAAGGGGTGAATGAGCAGTTCTTC CASSQGVNEQFF
TRBJ1-3 - TRBV19 14 TRBD1 TGTGCCAGTAGCGGGACAGCCTCTGGAAACACCATATATTTT CASSGTASGNTIYF
TRBJ1-2 - TRBV7-6 13 - TGTGCCAGCAGCATCGCCGAGAACTATGGCTACACCTTC CASSIAENYGYTF
TRBJ1-2 - TRBV19 13 - TGTGCCAGTAGTATAGAGACGGCCTATGGCTACACCTTC CASSIETAYGYTF
TRBJ2-1 - TRBV7-7 15 TRBD2 TGTGCTAGCAGCTCAGGGACTAGCTCCTACAATGAGCAGTTCTTC CASSSGTSSYNEQFF
TRBJ1-1 - TRBV28 11 - TGTGCCAGCCACGGACTCGCTGAAGCTTTCTTT CASHGLAEAFF
TRBJ2-7 - TRBV11-2 16 - TGTGCCAGCAGCTTAAATGTCGGGATCCGCACCTACGAGCAGTACTTC CASSLNVGIRTYEQYF
TRBJ1-4 - TRBV2 14 - TGTGCCAGCATCCGAGAGCTAAGTCATGAAAAACTGTTTTTT CASIRELSHEKLFF
TRBJ2-5 - TRBV7-9 13 - TGTGCCAGCAGTGCACAGGTCCAAGAGACCCAGTACTTC CASSAQVQETQYF
TRBJ2-3 - TRBV19 14 TRBD1 TGTGCCAGTAGTAGACAGGGAAGCACAGATACGCAGTATTTT CASSRQGSTDTQYF
TRBJ1-1 - TRBV6-6 14 - TGTGCCAGCAGCAACAGGGTAATGAACACTGAAGCTTTCTTT CASSNRVMNTEAFF
TRBJ2-1 - TRBV6-6 15 - TGTGCCAGCAGTTACCCCGGGAGAGACTACAATGAGCAGTTCTTC CASSYPGRDYNEQFF
TRBJ2-7 once TRBV7-3 13 - TGTGCCACTGCAAAGACTACGACCTACGAGCAGTACTTC CATAKTTTYEQYF
TRBJ1-4 - TRBV25-1 14 - TGTGCCAGCAGGAGGGGGGGCGGGGACGAAAAACTGTTTTTT CASRRGGGDEKLFF
TRBJ1-6 - TRBV4-1 14 - TGCGCCAGCAGCCAAGTGACGGAGAATTCACCCCTCCACTTT CASSQVTENSPLHF
TRBJ2-5 - TRBV7-2 15 TRBD2 TGTGCCAGCAGCTTAGGGGCGGGGGGCCGAGAGACCCAGTACTTC CASSLGAGGRETQYF
TRBJ2-3 - TRBV7-2 16 - TGTGCCAGCAGCTTAGTAGGTCAGGGGGGAGGTGGTACGCAGTATTTT CASSLVGQGGGGTQYF
TRBJ2-5 - TRBV7-2 14 - TGTGCCAGCAGCTTCGGTTGGGTCCAAGAGACCCAGTACTTC CASSFGWVQETQYF
TRBJ2-7 once TRBV13 13 TRBD2 TGTGCCAGCAGCTATAGCGGGAGCTACGAGCAGTACTTC CASSYSGSYEQYF
TRBJ2-6 - TRBV5-1 16 - TGCGCCAGCAGACTAACCGGGGGCTCTGGGGCCAACGTCCTGACTTTC CASRLTGGSGANVLTF
TRBJ1-5 once TRBV6-5 15 - TGTGCCAGCAGTTACATGGGGTATAGCAATCAGCCCCAGCATTTT CASSYMGYSNQPQHF
TRBJ1-6 few TRBV7-9 14 - TGTGCCAGCAGCTCGCAGGGTAGGAATTTGCCCCTCCACTTT CASSSQGRNLPLHF
TRBJ1-2 - TRBV5-6 14 - TGTGCCAGCAGCTTGGGAACGGGAAGCTATGGCTACACCTTC CASSLGTGSYGYTF
TRBJ1-3 - TRBV6-5 14 - TGTGCCAGCAGTGAAGGGGGGACTGGAAACACCATATATTTT CASSEGGTGNTIYF
TRBJ2-5 - TRBV5-8 14 TRBD2 TGTGCCAGCAGCCGGACTAGCGGACAAGAGACCCAGTACTTC CASSRTSGQETQYF
TRBJ1-1 - TRBV28 11 - TGTGCCAGCAGTGGAGTCACTGAAGCTTTCTTT CASSGVTEAFF
TRBJ1-5 once TRBV7-2 15 - TGTGCCAGCAGCTTACAGGGCGATAGCAATCAGCCCCAGCATTTT CASSLQGDSNQPQHF
TRBJ2-7 - TRBV19 13 - TGTGCCAGTAGGGAGGGGTTTTCCTACGAGCAGTACTTC CASREGFSYEQYF
TRBJ1-1 - TRBV6-5 13 - TGTGCCAGCAGTTTCAATCCCGAAGCTGAAGCTTTCTTT CASSFNPEAEAFF
TRBJ2-4 - TRBV5-1 16 TRBD2 TGCGCCAGCAGCTTGGGTCTAGCGGGAGTCAAGGACATTCAGTACTTC CASSLGLAGVKDIQYF
TRBJ2-1 few TRBV7-9 16 TRBD1 TGTGCCAGCAGCTTAGGGACAGGGTTCTCCTACAATGAGCAGTTCTTC CASSLGTGFSYNEQFF
TRBJ2-7 few TRBV11-3 15 TRBD1 TGTGCCAGCAGCTCCCCCGGGACAGGGGTATACGAGCAGTACTTC CASSSPGTGVYEQYF
TRBJ2-5 - TRBV6-6 11 - TGTGCCAGCAGTGCTCAAGAGACCCAGTACTTC CASSAQETQYF
TRBJ2-5 - TRBV11-3 16 TRBD1 TGTGCCAGCAGCTTCCAGACAGGGGGCGGGCAAGAGACCCAGTACTTC CASSFQTGGGQETQYF
TRBJ2-2 - TRBV5-6 15 - TGTGCCAGCAGCCACGCCCGTAGGGGGACCGGGGAGCTGTTTTTT CASSHARRGTGELFF
TRBJ1-2 - TRBV28 17 TRBD1 TGTGCCAGCAGTTTTGGAGGGACAGAACCCTCTAACTATGGCTACACCTTC CASSFGGTEPSNYGYTF
TRBJ2-3 - TRBV10-3 16 TRBD1 TGTGCCATCAAACAGGGGGCTAGTCTCGACACAGATACGCAGTATTTT CAIKQGASLDTDTQYF
TRBJ1-4 - TRBV5-1 15 - TGCGCCAGCAGCTTGGGACAGGCAATTAATGAAAAACTGTTTTTT CASSLGQAINEKLFF
TRBJ1-1 - TRBV19 13 - TGTGCCAGTAAAGGGCAGTCTAACACTGAAGCTTTCTTT CASKGQSNTEAFF
TRBJ2-1 once TRBV25-1 14 - TGTGCCAGCAGTGATTATGGGAGAGACAATGAGCAGTTCTTC CASSDYGRDNEQFF
TRBJ1-2 - TRBV5-4 13 - TGTGCCAGCAGCTTGGTGACAGTGAGCGGCTACACCTTC CASSLVTVSGYTF